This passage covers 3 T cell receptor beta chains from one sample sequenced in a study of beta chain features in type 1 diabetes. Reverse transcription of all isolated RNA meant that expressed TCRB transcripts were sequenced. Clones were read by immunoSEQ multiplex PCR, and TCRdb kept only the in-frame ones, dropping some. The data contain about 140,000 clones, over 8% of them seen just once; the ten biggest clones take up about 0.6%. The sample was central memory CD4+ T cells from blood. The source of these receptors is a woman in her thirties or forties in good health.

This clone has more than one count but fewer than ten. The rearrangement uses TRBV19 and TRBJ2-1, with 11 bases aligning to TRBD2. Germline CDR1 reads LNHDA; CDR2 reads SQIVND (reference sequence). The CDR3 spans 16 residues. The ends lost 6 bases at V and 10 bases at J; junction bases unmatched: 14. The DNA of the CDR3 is TGTGCCAGTAGCCTTCCCCTAGCGGGGGGCCGGGGCGAGCAGTTCTTC. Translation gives CASSLPLAGGRGEQFF.

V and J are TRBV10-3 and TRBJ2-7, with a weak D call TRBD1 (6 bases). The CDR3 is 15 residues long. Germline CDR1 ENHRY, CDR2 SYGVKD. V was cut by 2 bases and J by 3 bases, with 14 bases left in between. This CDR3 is CAISEPLGAVYEQYF. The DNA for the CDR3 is TGTGCCATCAGTGAGCCCTTGGGGGCGGTCTACGAGCAGTACTTC.

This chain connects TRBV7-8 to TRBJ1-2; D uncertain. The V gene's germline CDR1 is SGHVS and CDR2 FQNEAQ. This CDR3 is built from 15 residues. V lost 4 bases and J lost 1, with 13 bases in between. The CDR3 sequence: CASSSAGLDNYGYTF. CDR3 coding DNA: TGTGCCAGCAGCTCGGCGGGGTTAGATAACTATGGCTACACCTTC.